Described below is a single T cell receptor beta chain sequence and its context. Antigen unknown. These data are taken from a study of blood T cells in healthy people across ages. Study-wide results and limits: The study found more naive CD4+ cells and higher diversity in long-lived than aged donors. Observed TCR beta diversity per million T cells went down as age went up. This fall followed a roughly linear course with age. PBMCs were not sorted, which prevented a conclusive comparison of naive versus antigen-experienced cells.

Next came a second PCR, run for about 7 to 12 cycles, which used a sample-barcoded 5' primer along with a J-beta primer mix. Researchers report that a template-switch adaptor with 12 random nucleotides tagged each cDNA molecule. TCRdb ran MiXCR on the 5' RACE reads and lists one entry per CDR3 protein. In the table there are over 600,000 distinct CDR3 sequences, over 40% of which are singletons. This TCR was sampled from an older man in good health. The sequencing sample was made of blood.

CDR3 DNA: TGTGCCAGCAGTTTAGTTAGGCGTGAAGCTTTCTTT. Its translation: CASSLVRREAFF. The V and J genes are TRBV28 and TRBJ1-1; no definite D call. CDR3 length: 12 amino acids. With 2 bases removed from V and 7 bases from J, the gap between germline ends came to 8 bases. CDR1 is MDHEN and CDR2 is SYDVKM in the germline V gene.